This T cell receptor (beta chain) appears in the sequencing data of a study of molecular identifiers for immune sequencing clone quantification. Study results and limitations: Jurkat TCR RNA spiked in from one cell reportedly remained identifiable amid roughly 940,000 naive cells. Identical TCR molecules can share a barcode, and this sharing could underestimate highly expanded clone sizes.

This clonotype was observed at least ten times. Antigen specificity is unknown. Source material for naive CD8 libraries was roughly 17,000 to 1,100,000 sorted cells, with 10%, 30% or 50% RNA. Germline V gene sequence: CDR1 LGHNA, CDR2 YSLEER. The CDR3 runs to 17 residues. Between the trimmed V and J ends, which lost 2 bases and 0 bases, there was a span of 16 bases. TCRdb passed the PCR reads through MiXCR, listing each CDR3 protein once. Of over 550,000 distinct CDR3 sequences in the sample, around 25% are singletons; the top ten hold 0.6% to 0.9%. This chain joins TRBV4-3 and TRBJ1-2; no firm D call. The source material was naive CD8+ T cells from blood, with Jurkat cell RNA spiked in. Subset specified: FACS-sorted CD8+CD4-CCR7+CD45RA+ naive T cells. The clonotype was recovered from a human donor in good health. Some libraries in this study had Jurkat cell RNA spiked in. The chain's CDR3 is CASSQRIPPAANYGYTF. The CDR3 nucleotides are TGCGCCAGCAGCCAAAGAATCCCTCCAGCGGCTAACTATGGCTACACCTTC.